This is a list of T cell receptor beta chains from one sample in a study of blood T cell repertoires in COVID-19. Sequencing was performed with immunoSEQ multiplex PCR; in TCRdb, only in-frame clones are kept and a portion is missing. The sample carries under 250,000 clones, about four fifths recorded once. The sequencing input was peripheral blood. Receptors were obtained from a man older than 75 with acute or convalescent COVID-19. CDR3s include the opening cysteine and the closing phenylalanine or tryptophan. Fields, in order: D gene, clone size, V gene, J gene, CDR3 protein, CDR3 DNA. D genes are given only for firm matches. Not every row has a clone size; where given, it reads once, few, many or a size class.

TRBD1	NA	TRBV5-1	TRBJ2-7	CASSRSGTGVEQYF	TGCGCCAGCAGCCGGTCCGGGACAGGGGTCGAGCAGTACTTC
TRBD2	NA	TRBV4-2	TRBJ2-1	CASSQKTSGSYNEQFF	TGTGCCAGCAGCCAAAAGACTAGCGGGTCCTACAATGAGCAGTTCTTC
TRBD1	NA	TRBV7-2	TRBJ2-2	CASSLAGQGNAGELFF	TGTGCCAGCAGCTTAGCTGGACAGGGGAACGCCGGGGAGCTGTTTTTT
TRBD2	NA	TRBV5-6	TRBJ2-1	CASSIRTSGPYNEQFF	TGTGCCAGCAGCATCAGGACTAGCGGCCCATACAATGAGCAGTTCTTC
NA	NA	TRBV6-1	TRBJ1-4	CASSESGRGKLFF	TGTGCCAGCAGTGAATCCGGCAGGGGAAAACTGTTTTTT
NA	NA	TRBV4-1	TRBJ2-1	CASSHLPTGSSYNEQFF	TGCGCCAGCAGCCACCTCCCGACGGGTAGCTCCTACAATGAGCAGTTCTTC
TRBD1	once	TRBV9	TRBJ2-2	CASSADTDRGRYTGELFF	TGTGCCAGCAGCGCAGACACCGACAGGGGGCGGTACACCGGGGAGCTGTTTTTT
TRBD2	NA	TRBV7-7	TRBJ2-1	CASSPGLASSGYNEQFF	TGTGCCAGCAGCCCGGGACTAGCGTCGTCGGGATACAATGAGCAGTTCTTC
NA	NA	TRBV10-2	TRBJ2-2	CASSDKEQVNTGELFF	TGCGCCAGCAGTGATAAGGAACAGGTGAACACCGGGGAGCTGTTTTTT
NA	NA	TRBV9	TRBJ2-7	CASSVAHFSYEQYF	TGTGCCAGCAGCGTAGCTCACTTCTCCTACGAGCAGTACTTC
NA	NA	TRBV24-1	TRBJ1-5	CATSDSLVPVSTPQHF	TGTGCCACCAGTGATTCCCTTGTTCCGGTTTCTACGCCCCAGCATTTT
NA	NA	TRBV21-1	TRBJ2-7	CASSSTGGPEQYF	TGTGCCAGCAGCAGCACGGGGGGACCTGAGCAGTACTTC
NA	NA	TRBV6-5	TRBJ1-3	CASSLQFRSGNTIYF	TGTGCCAGCAGTTTACAGTTCCGCTCTGGAAACACCATATATTTT
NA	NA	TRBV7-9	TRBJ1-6	CASSSVPSGYNSPLHF	TGTGCCAGCAGCTCCGTCCCTTCGGGGTATAATTCACCCCTCCACTTT
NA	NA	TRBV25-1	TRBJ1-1	CASSEYLSGTFF	TGTGCCAGCAGTGAATACCTCTCCGGGACTTTCTTT
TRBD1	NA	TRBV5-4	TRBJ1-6	CASSWGQVGGDSPLHF	TGTGCCAGCAGCTGGGGACAGGTGGGGGGGGATTCACCCCTCCACTTT
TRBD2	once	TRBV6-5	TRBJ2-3	CASIPSGVTDTQYF	TGTGCCAGCATTCCTAGCGGGGTGACAGATACGCAGTATTTT
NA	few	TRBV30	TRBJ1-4	CAWSVQGFVKLFF	TGTGCCTGGAGTGTCCAGGGGTTCGTAAAACTGTTTTTT
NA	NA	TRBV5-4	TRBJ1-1	CASSLQMTGAEAFF	TGTGCCAGCAGCTTACAGATGACAGGAGCCGAAGCTTTCTTT
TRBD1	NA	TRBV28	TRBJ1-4	CASSFNRGWDNEKLFF	TGTGCCAGCAGTTTCAACAGGGGGTGGGATAATGAAAAACTGTTTTTT
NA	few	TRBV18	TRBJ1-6	CASSPLQERPLHF	TGTGCCAGCTCACCACTCCAGGAAAGGCCCCTCCACTTT
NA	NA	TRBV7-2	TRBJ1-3	CASSLDRKGGNTIYF	TGTGCCAGCAGCTTGGACAGAAAGGGAGGAAACACCATATATTTT
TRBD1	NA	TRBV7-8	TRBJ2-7	CASSFAQTGSGYEQYF	TGTGCCAGCAGCTTCGCTCAGACAGGGAGTGGGTACGAGCAGTACTTC
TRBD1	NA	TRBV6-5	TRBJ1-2	CASRPMGQNNYGYTF	TGTGCCAGCAGACCGATGGGACAGAACAACTATGGCTACACCTTC